This TCR beta chain was sequenced in a study of control samples from healthy donors and cancer patients. CDR3 size: 15 residues. In germline, CDR1 is LNHDA, CDR2 SQIVND (reference sequence). V trimming: 8 bases; J trimming: 2 bases; junction bases outside the gene matches: 9. The protocol was immunoSEQ multiplex PCR, while the TCRdb copy is restricted to in-frame clones and leaves out a portion. The table shows 150,000 to 200,000 clones, with 85% to 95% occurring only once. The receptor was derived from a woman aged 18-29 years in good health. Sample: blood. The V gene is TRBV19, the J gene TRBJ1-5; 7 bases fit TRBD1. The DNA of the CDR3 is TGTGCCAGTGGTGTCGGTGGACAGGGCAATCAGCCCCAGCATTTT. Translated: CASGVGGQGNQPQHF.